This T cell receptor beta chain appears in the sequencing data of a study of memory CD4+ T cells and cytomegalovirus serostatus. Here immunoSEQ multiplex PCR was the method, and the copy in TCRdb shows in-frame clones only, minus some. The table has 55,000 to 60,000 clones, roughly three quarters seen once; the top ten hold 0.8% to 1.2%. The sample holds a few counts of this clone. Its specificity is not known. The sort gate was single viable CD3+CD4+CD8-CD45RO+ cells for memory CD4+ T cells. Whole-study results and caveats: A US-trained random forest predicted CMV serostatus with median AUC around 0.9. Each of around 69 CMV-associated TCRbeta sequences occurred in one to five individuals.

The sequenced sample was memory CD4+ T cells from blood. The TCR comes from an adult in good health and CMV-seronegative.

The chain's CDR3 is CASLITPYRGGNQPQHF. CDR3 nucleotides: TGTGCCAGCCTAATCACACCCTACAGGGGAGGCAATCAGCCCCAGCATTTT. This chain connects TRBV28 to TRBJ1-5, with 7 bases matching TRBD1. The CDR3 totals 17 residues. The junction had 15 bases not matched to a gene; V was cut back by 8 bases and J by 2 bases. Germline V CDR1 and CDR2: MDHEN, SYDVKM.